The entry below describes one T cell receptor (beta chain). Its antigen is undetermined. This sample was included in a study of long-term antiretroviral therapy in people with HIV. In the study overall: About a decade before 2015, the earliest samples were taken when ART was typically delayed.

The immunoSEQ assay was v3.0, run at survey level. The sequencing target was about 35,000-55,000 T-cell genomes per sample. Generated by immunoSEQ multiplex PCR, the TCRdb table keeps only in-frame clones and is missing some. The sample shows fewer than 25,000 clones, roughly 82% of them seen only once. No fewer than two post-ART and no fewer than one pre-ART PBMC samples existed for each donor. Study-level results: Clonotypes expanded prior to ART showed repertoire dominance at all sampled time points.

CDR1 is SGHTA and CDR2 is FQGTGA in the germline V gene. CDR3 length: 15 amino acids. V lost 2 bases and J lost 5, with 15 bases in between. This TCR was recovered from a man aged 18 to 35 with HIV. This specimen was unsorted PBMCs, taken 0.1 years before starting antiretroviral therapy. V usage is TRBV7-3 and J usage is TRBJ2-5, with D maybe TRBD2 (6 bases). CDR3 DNA sequence: TGTGCCAGCAGCTTAGAAGGGACTGGGGGTGAGACCCAGTACTTC. As protein: CASSLEGTGGETQYF.